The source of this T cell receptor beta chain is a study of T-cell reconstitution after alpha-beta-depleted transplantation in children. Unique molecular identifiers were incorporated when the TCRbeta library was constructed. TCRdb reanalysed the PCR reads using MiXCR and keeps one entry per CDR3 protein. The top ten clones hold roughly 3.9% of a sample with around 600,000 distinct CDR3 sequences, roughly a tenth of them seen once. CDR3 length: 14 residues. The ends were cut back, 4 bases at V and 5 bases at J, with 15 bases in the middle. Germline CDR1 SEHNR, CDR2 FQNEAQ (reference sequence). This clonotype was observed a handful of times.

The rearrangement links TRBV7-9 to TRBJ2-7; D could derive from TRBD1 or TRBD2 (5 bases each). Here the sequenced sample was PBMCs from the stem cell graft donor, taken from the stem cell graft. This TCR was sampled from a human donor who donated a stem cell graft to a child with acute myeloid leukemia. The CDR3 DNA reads TGTGCCAGCAGCTGGGGCCAAGGGAGCGACGAGCAGTACTTC. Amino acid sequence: CASSWGQGSDEQYF. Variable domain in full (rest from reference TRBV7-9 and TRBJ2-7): DTGVSQNPRHKITKRGQNVTFRCDPISEHNRLYWYRQTLGQGPEFLTYFQNEAQLEKSRLLSDRFSAERPKGSFSTLEIQRTEQGDSAMYLCASSWGQGSDEQYFGPGTRLTVT.